This TCR beta chain was sequenced during a study of cytomegalovirus exposure and HLA in healthy donors. Study summary: Inside one of the first data releases sat around 86 million unique TCRs taken from HLA-typed donors.

Both 60 Vbeta primers and 13 Jbeta primers went into the PCR. Here immunoSEQ multiplex PCR was the method, and the copy in TCRdb shows in-frame clones only, minus some. The sample holds nearly 200,000 clones, 80% to 90% seen once. V lost 10 bases, J lost 10 bases, and 10 bases stayed unmatched. CDR3 length equals 12 residues. Germline-derived CDR1 and CDR2 are MNHNY and SVGAGI (reference sequence). This clone was counted only a few times. Its cognate antigen is unknown. Findings of the study overall: Researchers had no immune exposure information except CMV serostatus available. A missense DCLRE1C variant was associated with V- and J-gene trimming of TCR beta chains in a later analysis, and an independent cohort replicated the association. When analyzed later, the rates of TCR association showed variation by HLA locus, with DRB1 the most and HLA-C the fewest.

Sequencing was carried out using PBMCs. The rearrangement uses TRBV6-6 and TRBJ2-1, with 7 bases fitting TRBD1. The receptor was isolated from a man aged 30 to 45 in good health and CMV-seronegative. CDR3 DNA sequence: TGTGCCACCAAAGGGGGCAGGGCCGAGCAGTTCTTC. Protein: CATKGGRAEQFF.